This T cell receptor beta chain was documented in a study of patients and donors after allogeneic stem cell transplantation. TCRdb analysed the RT-PCR reads with MiXCR anew, one entry per CDR3 protein. The sample holds more than 850,000 distinct CDR3 sequences; more than 15% are singletons and the top ten take roughly 6%. This CDR3 region has 17 residues. Germline CDR1 reads SGHVS; CDR2 reads FNYEAQ. Trimming shortened V by 1 base and J by 0 bases, and 13 bases separated the two germline ends. This chain joins TRBV7-6 and TRBJ1-3; D gene uncertain. This sequence originates from a human donor who was either an allogeneic HSCT recipient or a stem cell or donor lymphocyte infusion donor (not recorded which). It is not recorded whose cells these are; they may come from a transplant donor. The sequencing input was blood, either unsorted or a sorted T cell fraction (not recorded which). This chain's CDR3 is CASSLGPSSRSGNTIYF. Written as DNA, the CDR3 is TGTGCCAGCAGCTTAGGCCCCTCCAGCCGCTCTGGAAACACCATATATTTT. The whole variable domain, filled in from reference TRBV7-6 and TRBJ1-3, reads GAGVSQSPRYKVTKRGQDVALRCDPISGHVSLYWYRQALGQGPEFLTYFNYEAQQDKSGLPNDRFSAERPEGSISTLTIQRTEQRDSAMYRCASSLGPSSRSGNTIYFGEGSWLTVV.